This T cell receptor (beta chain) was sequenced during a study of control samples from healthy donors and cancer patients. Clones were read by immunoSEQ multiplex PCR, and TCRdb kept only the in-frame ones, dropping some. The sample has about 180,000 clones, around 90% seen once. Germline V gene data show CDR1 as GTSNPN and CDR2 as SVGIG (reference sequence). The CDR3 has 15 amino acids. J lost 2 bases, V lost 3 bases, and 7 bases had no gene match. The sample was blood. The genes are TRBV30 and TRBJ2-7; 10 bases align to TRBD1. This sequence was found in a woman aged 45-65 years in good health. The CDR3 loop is CAWRPGTGAPYEQYF. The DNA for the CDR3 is TGTGCCTGGAGACCCGGGACAGGGGCTCCCTACGAGCAGTACTTC.